The 20 T cell receptor beta chains presented below share a single source sample, sequenced in a study of cytomegalovirus exposure and HLA in healthy donors. PCR was performed using 60 Vbeta and 13 Jbeta primers. TCRdb's copy holds only in-frame clones and misses some; the assay was immunoSEQ multiplex PCR. The sample lists 120,000 or so clones, about 80% seen once, with around 8.5% in the top ten. The specimen was PBMCs. These receptors were taken from a woman in her fifties or sixties in good health and CMV-seropositive.

The chain carries TRBV7-8 and TRBJ2-7, with D possibly matching TRBD1 (5 bases). Trimming took 0 bases from V and 1 from J, leaving 13 bases between them. This CDR3 spans 16 amino acids. Looked up from germline, CDR1 is SGHVS and CDR2 is FQNEAQ. This CDR3 is CASSLAPGQGSYEQYF. In DNA, the CDR3 is TGTGCCAGCAGCTTAGCCCCGGGCCAGGGTTCCTACGAGCAGTACTTC.

The chain combines TRBV10-3 with TRBJ1-1; D is uncertain. The CDR3 contains 14 residues. The V gene lost 3 bases and the J gene lost 8 bases, with 16 bases spanning the gap. Looked up from germline, CDR1 is ENHRY and CDR2 is SYGVKD. The CDR3 loop is CAISDPPHRREAFF. CDR3 coding DNA: TGTGCCATCAGTGATCCTCCCCATAGGAGAGAAGCTTTCTTT.

This chain uses TRBV18 with TRBJ1-1; TRBD1 matches 7 bases. This CDR3 has 15 residues. Germline V gives CDR1 KGHSH, CDR2 LQKENI. V trimming: 0 bases; J trimming: 2 bases; junction bases outside the gene matches: 3. CDR3 sequence reads: CASSPPSGGNTEAFF. Written as DNA, the CDR3 is TGTGCCAGCTCACCACCTTCAGGGGGAAACACTGAAGCTTTCTTT. The entire variable domain, with the rest obtained from reference TRBV18 and TRBJ1-1, is as follows: NAGVMQNPRHLVRRRGQEARLRCSPMKGHSHVYWYRQLPEEGLKFMVYLQKENIIDESGMPKERFSAEFPKEGPSILRIQQVVRGDSAAYFCASSPPSGGNTEAFFGQGTRLTVV.

CDR3 protein: CASRQTLTGNPTEAFF. The CDR3 DNA reads TGTGCCAGCAGGCAAACATTAACAGGGAATCCGACTGAAGCTTTCTTT. The gene calls are TRBV21-1 and TRBJ1-1; the D call TRBD1 from the table was never checked on the DNA. TRBV21-1 is marked as a pseudogene. The length of the CDR3 is 16 residues.

The chain recombines TRBV5-1 with TRBJ2-1; 7 positions agree with TRBD2. Germline V gene data show CDR1 as SGHRS and CDR2 as YFSETQ. The CDR3 sequence is 14 residues long. J gave up 3 bases and V 3 bases, and 3 bases lay outside the gene matches. CDR3 sequence: CASSSRDYYNEQFF. The CDR3 DNA is TGCGCCAGCAGCTCCCGGGACTACTACAATGAGCAGTTCTTC. Filled out from reference TRBV5-1 and TRBJ2-1, the complete variable domain reads KAGVTQTPRYLIKTRGQQVTLSCSPISGHRSVSWYQQTPGQGLQFLFEYFSETQRNKGNFPGRFSGRQFSNSRSEMNVSTLELGDSALYLCASSSRDYYNEQFFGPGTRLTVL.

The chain joins TRBV27 to TRBJ2-3, with 9 bases lining up with TRBD2. The CDR3 extends over 14 amino acids. The germline V gene encodes CDR1 MNHEY and CDR2 SMNVEV (reference sequence). Trimming cost V 10 bases and J 5 bases; bases outside gene matches: 10. The CDR3 protein is CATPGREGQDTQYF. CDR3 nucleotides: TGTGCCACCCCGGGGCGGGAGGGGCAAGATACGCAGTATTTT.

V is TRBV4-1 and J is TRBJ2-7; 12 bases agree with TRBD2. The germline V gene encodes CDR1 MGHRA and CDR2 YSYEKL. This CDR3 is 20 amino acids long. Trimming removed 0 bases from V and 0 bases from J; junction bases left unmatched: 12. CDR3 coding DNA: TGCGCCAGCAGCCAAGATGCGAGGACTAGCGGGACCTTGAGCTCCTACGAGCAGTACTTC. The encoded protein is CASSQDARTSGTLSSYEQYF.

The chain recombines TRBV9 with TRBJ2-1; D might be TRBD2 (5 bases). With 0 bases removed from V and 2 bases from J, the gap between germline ends came to 9 bases. Germline V lookup: CDR1 SGDLS, CDR2 YYNGEE. The CDR3 runs 15 residues. CDR3 sequence reads: CASSVEGAPYNEQFF. For the CDR3, the DNA is TGTGCCAGCAGCGTAGAGGGAGCCCCCTACAATGAGCAGTTCTTC. Supplemented by reference TRBV9 and TRBJ2-1, the full variable domain reads DSGVTQTPKHLITATGQRVTLRCSPRSGDLSVYWYQQSLDQGLQFLIQYYNGEERAKGNILERFSAQQFPDLHSELNLSSLELGDSALYFCASSVEGAPYNEQFFGPGTRLTVL.

The table lists this clone with a count of one. The V and J genes are TRBV7-3 and TRBJ2-2, with a possible D match to TRBD2 (6 bases). Trimming took 2 bases from V and 1 from J, leaving 8 bases between them. CDR3 length equals 15 residues. Germline assignment: CDR1 SGHTA and CDR2 FQGTGA. The CDR3 reads CASSLVGGNTGELFF. The CDR3 coding sequence is TGTGCCAGCAGCTTAGTGGGAGGGAACACCGGGGAGCTGTTTTTT.

This clone appeared once. CDR3 protein: CASGLDRIETQYF. In DNA form, the CDR3 reads TGTGCTAGTGGTCTAGACAGAATAGAGACCCAGTACTTC. The chain joins TRBV12-5 to TRBJ2-5; tentatively, D is TRBD1 (5 bases). Germline V gene sequence: CDR1 LGHNT, CDR2 FRNRAP. This CDR3 is built from 13 residues. Trimming shortened V by 5 bases and J by 4 bases, and 11 bases separated the two germline ends.

The chain combines TRBV6-5 with TRBJ2-7, with 9 bases aligning to TRBD2. Germline V gene sequence: CDR1 MNHEY, CDR2 SVGAGI. Trimming removed 5 bases from V and 2 bases from J; junction bases left unmatched: 7. CDR3 length: 15 residues. CDR3: CASSKLAGPTYEQYF. The CDR3 region has the DNA TGTGCCAGCAGTAAGCTAGCGGGGCCGACCTACGAGCAGTACTTC.

This clone was found many times. In DNA form, the CDR3 reads TGTGCCAGTAGCGGGGAGATGAACACTGAAGCTTTCTTT. Its protein is CASSGEMNTEAFF. The chain couples TRBV19 to TRBJ1-1; D remains ambiguous. The CDR3 covers 13 residues. CDR1 is LNHDA and CDR2 is SQIVND in the germline V gene (reference sequence). V lost 6 bases and J 0 bases, leaving 8 bases between the germline ends.

This clone was seen a few times. The rearrangement links TRBV4-2 to TRBJ2-5; 9 bases are a match to TRBD1. The better agreement between TRBJ2-7 and the DNA end casts doubt on the J call. This CDR3 is 15 amino acids long. The germline V gene encodes CDR1 LGHNA and CDR2 YNFKEQ. Written as DNA, the CDR3 is TGTGCCAGCAGCCGGACAGGGGACGGCTCCTACGAGCAGTACTTC. Its protein product is CASSRTGDGSYEQYF.

V is TRBV4-3 and J is TRBJ2-3; TRBD1 agrees at 8 bases. V dropped 2 bases and J dropped 4; count of bases not matched to a gene: 2. Germline CDR1 reads LGHNA; CDR2 reads YSLEER. This CDR3 comprises 14 residues. CDR3 in amino acids: CASSQKTGADTQYF. The CDR3 coding sequence is TGCGCCAGCAGCCAAAAGACAGGGGCAGATACGCAGTATTTT.

As regards this clone: One junction end disagrees with the germline gene, perhaps due to a read error. The chain couples TRBV7-7 to TRBJ2-1, with TRBD2 matching 12 bases. CDR3 length: 15 amino acids. Looked up from germline, CDR1 is SSHAT and CDR2 is FNYEAQ (reference sequence). The CDR3 DNA reads as TGTGCTAGCAGCACCGGGACTAGCGGGTACAATGAGCAGTTCTTC. Translated, it gives CASSTGTSGYNEQFF.

The genes are TRBV11-3 and TRBJ2-7; TRBD1 aligns across 9 bases. The germline V gene has CDR1 SGHNT and CDR2 YENEEA. The CDR3 runs 16 residues. V was pared by 7 bases and J by 1 base, with 11 bases of the junction left unmatched. Written as DNA, the CDR3 is TGTGCCAGCAACAAGGGGGGGGGACAGGGATCCTACGAGCAGTACTTC. This codes for CASNKGGGQGSYEQYF.

The chain couples TRBV7-2 to TRBJ2-2, with 10 bases fitting TRBD2. CDR1 is SGHTA, CDR2 FQGNSA, per germline. The CDR3 has 16 amino acids. The J segment lost 2 bases and the V segment lost 5 bases, leaving 5 bases of the junction unmatched. The CDR3: CASSQASGRNTGELFF. For the CDR3, the DNA is TGTGCCAGCAGCCAAGCTAGCGGGAGAAACACCGGGGAGCTGTTTTTT.

This chain links TRBV7-2 with TRBJ2-1; 12 bases match TRBD2. V was clipped by 5 bases and J by 6 bases; unmatched bases: 2. Germline V gives CDR1 SGHTA, CDR2 FQGNSA. The CDR3 is 14 amino acids. The CDR3 loop reads CASSPGLAGNEQFF. The CDR3 region has the DNA TGTGCCAGCAGCCCGGGACTAGCGGGCAATGAGCAGTTCTTC. Combining the CDR3 with reference TRBV7-2 and TRBJ2-1 gives the whole variable domain GAGVSQSPSNKVTEKGKDVELRCDPISGHTALYWYRQSLGQGLEFLIYFQGNSAPDKSGLPSDRFSAERTGGSVSTLTIQRTQQEDSAVYLCASSPGLAGNEQFFGPGTRLTVL.

The V and J genes are TRBV5-1 and TRBJ2-3; tentatively, D is TRBD2 (5 bases). Germline assignment: CDR1 SGHRS and CDR2 YFSETQ. The CDR3 loop spans 15 amino acids. V was shortened by 0 bases and J by 6 bases, with 14 bases between the two germline ends. CDR3 sequence (DNA): TGCGCCAGCAGCTTGGTGTCCGGAAGAGGGGATACGCAGTATTTT. Its protein is CASSLVSGRGDTQYF.

This rearrangement joins TRBV5-1 to TRBJ2-7; possibly TRBD1 for D (5 bases). Germline V gene sequence: CDR1 SGHRS, CDR2 YFSETQ. V was cut by 4 bases and J by 4 bases, with 18 bases left in between. The CDR3 is made up of 15 amino acids. The CDR3 is CASSKDDGSGYEQYF. The CDR3 DNA sequence: TGCGCCAGCAGCAAAGACGACGGGTCAGGGTACGAGCAGTACTTC.